These 12 T cell receptor beta chains share one sample of origin, sequenced in a study of T cell responses to AZD1222 COVID-19 vaccine. Clones were read by immunoSEQ multiplex PCR, and TCRdb kept only the in-frame ones, dropping some. This table has 100,000 or so clones, approximately 91% appearing once. The specimen comprised peripheral blood, sampled on day 0 of AZD1222 vaccination. These receptors were obtained from an adult in good health.

The rearrangement joins TRBV28 to TRBJ2-7, with 13 bases identical to TRBD2. With 6 bases clipped from V and 0 bases from J, the junction kept 5 bases outside the gene matches. There are 16 residues in the CDR3. CDR1 is MDHEN and CDR2 is SYDVKM in the germline V gene. The chain's CDR3 is CASSLGTSGVSYEQYF. CDR3 bases: TGTGCCAGCAGCTTAGGGACTAGCGGGGTCTCCTACGAGCAGTACTTC.

This chain uses TRBV6-5 with TRBJ1-6; D is ambiguous. This CDR3 contains 15 residues. Germline-derived CDR1 and CDR2 are MNHEY and SVGAGI. The germline V and J ends were trimmed by 0 bases and 9 bases, with 12 bases remaining between them. The CDR3 here is CASSYSRQESSPLHF. The CDR3 DNA reads TGTGCCAGCAGTTACTCGAGGCAGGAATCTTCACCCCTCCACTTT.

This clone was counted only a few times. The rearrangement joins TRBV2 to TRBJ2-1; D remains unclear. Trimming pared 7 bases from V and 5 bases from J, leaving 6 bases between. Looked up from germline, CDR1 is SNHLY and CDR2 is FYNNEI. This CDR3 spans 11 amino acids. CDR3 amino acids: CASTYDNEQFF. In DNA form, the CDR3 reads TGTGCCAGCACCTACGACAATGAGCAGTTCTTC.

The chain carries TRBV11-1 and TRBJ1-1; possibly TRBD1 for D (6 bases). The V gene's germline CDR1 is SGHAT and CDR2 FQDESV (reference sequence). This CDR3 is 13 amino acids long. V lost 4 bases, J lost 11 bases, and 17 bases lay in between. The chain's CDR3 is CASSSTGSDEAFF. The DNA for the CDR3 is TGTGCCAGCAGCTCCACAGGGTCCGATGAGGCTTTCTTT.

This clone appeared a single time. The chain combines TRBV12-3 or TRBV12-4 with TRBJ1-2; D might be TRBD1 (5 bases). V was clipped by 6 bases and J by 6 bases, with 14 bases between them. This CDR3 is 13 amino acids long. CDR3 sequence: CASRSSGANGYTF. The CDR3 DNA follows: TGTGCCAGCAGGTCGTCCGGGGCCAATGGCTACACCTTC.

In this sample, this clone turned up a few times. This chain connects TRBV12-3 or TRBV12-4 to TRBJ1-2; D gene unclear. This CDR3 has 13 residues. With 6 bases removed from V and 2 bases from J, the gap between germline ends came to 10 bases. The CDR3 DNA follows: TGTGCCAGCAGCACCGGGAAAAACTATGGCTACACCTTC. Protein sequence: CASSTGKNYGYTF.

The chain employs TRBV30 and TRBJ1-2; tentatively, D is TRBD1 (6 bases). The V gene lost 3 bases and the J gene lost 2 bases, with 10 bases spanning the gap. In germline, CDR1 is GTSNPN, CDR2 SVGIG (reference sequence). The CDR3 loop spans 13 amino acids. CDR3 in amino acids: CAWSGQRNYGYTF. The DNA of the CDR3 is TGTGCCTGGAGCGGACAGAGAAACTATGGCTACACCTTC.

The chain has TRBV7-3 and TRBJ2-5; D not certain. V was clipped by 2 bases and J by 4 bases, with 8 bases between them. Germline lookup yields CDR1 SGHTA and CDR2 FQGTGA. The CDR3 covers 13 residues. Here the CDR3 reads CASSLGVGETQYF. The CDR3 DNA follows: TGTGCCAGCAGCTTAGGGGTGGGAGAGACCCAGTACTTC.

In the case of this clone: The sample holds other DNA sequences that translate to the same CDR3. This sequence joins TRBV5-1 and TRBJ1-5, with no clear D. Trimming left V 0 bases short and J 1 base short, with 2 bases between. Germline loops: CDR1 SGHRS, CDR2 YFSETQ. This CDR3 is 13 amino acids long. DNA of the CDR3: TGCGCCAGCAGCTTGGGAAGCAATCAGCCCCAGCATTTT. This gives the protein CASSLGSNQPQHF.

This clone was seen a single time. The chain recombines TRBV19 with TRBJ1-3; the D is unclear. The CDR3 covers 11 residues. Germline CDR1 and CDR2: LNHDA and SQIVND (reference sequence). The V end lost 7 bases, the J end lost 9 bases, and 10 bases lay between the germline ends. The chain's CDR3 is CASNSYGTIYF. Here the CDR3 DNA reads TGTGCCAGTAATAGCTACGGCACCATATATTTT.

For the CDR3, the DNA is TGTGCCAGTAGTTTCCAAGGGGGAGCTAACTATGGCTACACCTTC. Translated: CASSFQGGANYGYTF. The V and J genes are TRBV19 and TRBJ1-2, with TRBD1 as a possible D gene (6 bases). Germline CDR1 and CDR2: LNHDA and SQIVND (reference sequence). This CDR3 contains 15 residues. Trimming removed 5 bases at V and 0 bases at J, with 13 bases between.

This chain connects TRBV6-5 to TRBJ1-3; D might be TRBD1 (6 bases). This CDR3 has 13 residues. Trimming left V 8 bases short and J 1 base short, with 9 bases between. The germline CDR1 and CDR2 sequences are MNHEY and SVGAGI. CDR3 DNA sequence: TGTGCCAGCGGGACACTATCTGGAAACACCATATATTTT. As protein: CASGTLSGNTIYF.